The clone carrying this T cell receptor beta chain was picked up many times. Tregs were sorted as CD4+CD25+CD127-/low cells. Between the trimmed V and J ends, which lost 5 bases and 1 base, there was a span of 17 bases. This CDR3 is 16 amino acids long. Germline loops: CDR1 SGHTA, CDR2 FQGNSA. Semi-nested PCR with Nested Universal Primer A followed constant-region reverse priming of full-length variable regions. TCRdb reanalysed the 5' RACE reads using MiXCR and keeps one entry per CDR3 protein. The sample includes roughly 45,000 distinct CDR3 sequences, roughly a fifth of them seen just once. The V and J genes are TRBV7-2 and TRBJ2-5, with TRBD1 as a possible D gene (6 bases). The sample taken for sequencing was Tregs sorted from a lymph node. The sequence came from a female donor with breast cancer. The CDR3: CASSLRDTRFQETQYF. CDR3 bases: TGTGCCAGCAGCCTCCGGGACACCAGGTTCCAAGAGACCCAGTACTTC.